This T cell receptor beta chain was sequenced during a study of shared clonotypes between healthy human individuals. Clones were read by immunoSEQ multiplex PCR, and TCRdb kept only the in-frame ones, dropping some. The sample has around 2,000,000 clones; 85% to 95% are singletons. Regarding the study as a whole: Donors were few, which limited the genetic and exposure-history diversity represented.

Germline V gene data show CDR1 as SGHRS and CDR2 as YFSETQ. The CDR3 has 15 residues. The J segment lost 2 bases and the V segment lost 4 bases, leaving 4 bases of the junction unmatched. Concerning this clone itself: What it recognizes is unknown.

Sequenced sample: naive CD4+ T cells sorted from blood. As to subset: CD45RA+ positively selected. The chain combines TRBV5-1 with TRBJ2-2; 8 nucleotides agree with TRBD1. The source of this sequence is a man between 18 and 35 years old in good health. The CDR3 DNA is TGCGCCAGCAGCACGGGGACAGGAAACACCGGGGAGCTGTTTTTT. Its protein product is CASSTGTGNTGELFF.